These 18 T cell receptor beta chains were sequenced from one sample in a study of a mutant IDH1 vaccine in newly diagnosed glioma. Their recognized antigens are unknown. Time point noted: week 35, safety follow-up. In every dose of vaccine, 300 ug of mutant IDH1 20-mer peptide was given alongside topical imiquimod. This table comes from immunoSEQ multiplex PCR, and its TCRdb copy is limited to in-frame clones, with some not included. The table lists around 50,000 clones, roughly 80% of them singletons. This specimen consisted of PBMCs, obtained from a glioma patient whose treatment included an IDH1 peptide vaccine. The receptor source for this set is a man aged 35-49 years with glioma.

This clone was observed a single time. The rearrangement joins TRBV7-9 to TRBJ2-5; D unresolved. CDR3 length: 11 amino acids. Trimming left V 2 bases short and J 5 bases short, with 3 bases between. CDR1 SEHNR and CDR2 FQNEAQ come from the germline V gene (reference sequence). The CDR3 loop reads CASSLYETQYF. The DNA of the CDR3 is TGTGCCAGCAGCTTATACGAGACCCAGTACTTC. Combining the CDR3 with reference TRBV7-9 and TRBJ2-5 gives the whole variable domain DTGVSQNPRHKITKRGQNVTFRCDPISEHNRLYWYRQTLGQGPEFLTYFQNEAQLEKSRLLSDRFSAERPKGSFSTLEIQRTEQGDSAMYLCASSLYETQYFGPGTRLLVL.

The V and J genes are TRBV5-6 and TRBJ1-1; D is perhaps TRBD1 (6 bases). The CDR3 loop spans 15 amino acids. In germline, CDR1 is SGHDT, CDR2 YYEEEE. The germline V and J ends were trimmed by 2 bases and 5 bases, with 16 bases remaining between them. CDR3 nucleotides: TGTGCCAGCAGCTTACTAGCTACAGGGAGAACTGAAGCTTTCTTT. This codes for CASSLLATGRTEAFF. Together with reference TRBV5-6 and TRBJ1-1, the CDR3 gives the full variable domain: DAGVTQSPTHLIKTRGQQVTLRCSPKSGHDTVSWYQQALGQGPQFIFQYYEEEERQRGNFPDRFSGHQFPNYSSELNVNALLLGDSALYLCASSLLATGRTEAFFGQGTRLTVV.

The chain is built from TRBV2 and TRBJ2-7; D gene ambiguous. The germline V gene encodes CDR1 SNHLY and CDR2 FYNNEI. This CDR3 is 13 amino acids long. V lost 4 bases and J 1 base, leaving 8 bases between the germline ends. CDR3 sequence reads: CASSADWSYEQYF. In nucleotides, the CDR3 is TGTGCCAGCAGTGCAGACTGGTCCTACGAGCAGTACTTC.

The chain recombines TRBV11-3 with TRBJ2-7; tentative D call: TRBD1 (5 bases). The V and J ends lost 5 bases and 6 bases respectively, with 11 bases between them. The CDR3 loop spans 12 amino acids. Germline-derived CDR1 and CDR2 are SGHNT and YENEEA. The CDR3 is CASSTTVGEQYF. The CDR3 nucleotides read TGTGCCAGCAGCACGACAGTTGGCGAGCAGTACTTC.

This sequence joins TRBV9 and TRBJ1-3; D is uncertain. Germline CDR1 SGDLS, CDR2 YYNGEE. V dropped 4 bases and J dropped 4 bases, with 12 bases sitting between them. The CDR3 extends over 14 amino acids. CDR3 sequence reads: CASSPGHEGNTIYF. The CDR3 DNA is TGTGCCAGCAGCCCCGGCCATGAAGGAAACACCATATATTTT.

This sequence joins TRBV5-6 and TRBJ1-2; D call uncertain. Per the germline V gene, CDR1 is SGHDT and CDR2 is YYEEEE. V was clipped by 1 base and J by 2 bases, with 6 bases between them. The CDR3 runs to 13 residues. The CDR3 sequence: CASSLNTNYGYTF. The DNA for the CDR3 is TGTGCCAGCAGCTTGAACACAAACTATGGCTACACCTTC.

The chain employs TRBV6-1 and TRBJ2-7, with D possibly being TRBD1 (5 bases). The CDR3 extends over 14 amino acids. The germline V and J ends were trimmed by 4 bases and 3 bases, with 13 bases remaining between them. CDR1 is MNHNS, CDR2 SASEGT, per germline. For the CDR3, the DNA is TGTGCCAGCAGTGCTACAGGACGGTACTACGAGCAGTACTTC. The encoded protein is CASSATGRYYEQYF.

This chain joins TRBV5-1 and TRBJ2-3; D is perhaps TRBD1 or TRBD2 (5 bases each). The CDR3 spans 14 residues. The germline gives CDR1 SGHRS, CDR2 YFSETQ. Trimming stripped 3 bases from V and 5 bases from J, with 13 bases between. This CDR3 reads CASSWQGRGDTQYF. Written as DNA, the CDR3 is TGCGCCAGCAGCTGGCAGGGCCGGGGAGATACGCAGTATTTT. The full variable domain, with the rest looked up from reference TRBV5-1 and TRBJ2-3, is KAGVTQTPRYLIKTRGQQVTLSCSPISGHRSVSWYQQTPGQGLQFLFEYFSETQRNKGNFPGRFSGRQFSNSRSEMNVSTLELGDSALYLCASSWQGRGDTQYFGPGTRLTVL.

V is TRBV6-1 and J is TRBJ1-6, with 9 bases aligning to TRBD1. Germline V gene sequence: CDR1 MNHNS, CDR2 SASEGT. Trimming at V came to 11 bases and at J to 8 bases, leaving 7 bases not matched to a gene. There are 13 residues in the CDR3. The chain's CDR3 is CASTDRGDSPLHF. The DNA of the CDR3 is TGTGCCTCAACAGACAGGGGGGATTCACCCCTCCACTTT.

This clone turned up a few times. V gene TRBV12-5 combines with J gene TRBJ2-2; TRBD1 is a possible D gene (6 bases). Between the trimmed V and J ends, which lost 5 bases and 2 bases, there was a span of 15 bases. The CDR3 has 16 amino acids. CDR1 and CDR2 (germline): LGHNT, FRNRAP. The CDR3 reads CASGPRLQGNTGELFF. The CDR3, as DNA: TGTGCTAGTGGTCCGAGGCTACAGGGTAACACCGGGGAGCTGTTTTTT.

V gene TRBV6-4 combines with J gene TRBJ1-1; TRBD1 aligns across 11 bases. Germline V gene lookup returns CDR1 MRHNA and CDR2 SNTAGT. V trimming: 4 bases; J trimming: 4 bases; junction bases outside the gene matches: 5. This CDR3 contains 15 residues. The CDR3 DNA is TGTGCCAGCAGTGCCGGGACAGGGGGAGGCACTGAAGCTTTCTTT. This sequence encodes CASSAGTGGGTEAFF.

This rearrangement joins TRBV14 to TRBJ1-2; D remains ambiguous. The CDR3 is made up of 13 amino acids. The germline V gene has CDR1 SGHDN and CDR2 FVKESK. V was shortened by 5 bases and J by 10 bases, with 17 bases between the two germline ends. The CDR3 DNA follows: TGTGCCAGCAGCTTACAAGAGACGGGCACCTACACCTTC. Residues: CASSLQETGTYTF.

This clone was picked up a small number of times. The chain combines TRBV6-1 with TRBJ1-2, with 8 bases aligning to TRBD1. The CDR3 extends over 16 amino acids. CDR1 is MNHNS, CDR2 SASEGT, per germline. With 4 bases clipped from V and 8 bases from J, the junction kept 15 bases outside the gene matches. The CDR3 protein is CASSAGGLRRNWGYTF. CDR3 sequence (DNA): TGTGCCAGCAGTGCAGGGGGCCTGAGGCGTAACTGGGGCTACACCTTC.

This rearrangement joins TRBV14 to TRBJ2-7; D call uncertain. The CDR3 sequence is 14 residues long. Germline loops: CDR1 SGHDN, CDR2 FVKESK. V lost 1 base and J 4 bases, leaving 11 bases between the germline ends. The CDR3, as DNA: TGTGCCAGCAGCCAAGGCAGACATACATACGAGCAGTACTTC. Its translation is CASSQGRHTYEQYF.

V usage is TRBV7-9 and J usage is TRBJ1-2, with 9 bases fitting TRBD1. This CDR3 comprises 15 residues. J gave up 7 bases and V 4 bases, and 10 bases lay outside the gene matches. Germline values: CDR1 SEHNR, CDR2 FQNEAQ (reference sequence). CDR3 amino acids: CASSWTGELKRGYTF. The CDR3 nucleotides read TGTGCCAGCAGCTGGACAGGGGAGTTGAAACGTGGCTACACCTTC. The variable domain in full, completed from reference TRBV7-9 and TRBJ1-2, reads DTGVSQNPRHKITKRGQNVTFRCDPISEHNRLYWYRQTLGQGPEFLTYFQNEAQLEKSRLLSDRFSAERPKGSFSTLEIQRTEQGDSAMYLCASSWTGELKRGYTFGSGTRLTVV.

The genes are TRBV21-1 and TRBJ1-2. TRBV21-1 is deemed a pseudogene. The CDR3 contains 20 residues. The DNA for the CDR3 is TGTGCCAGCAGCAAATGCTTGGGGGGAGTCGGGCGCAGGGCAAACTATGGCTACACCTTC. It codes for CASSKCLGGVGRRANYGYTF.

V usage is TRBV5-4 and J usage is TRBJ2-2; 8 positions agree with TRBD1. This CDR3 spans 15 amino acids. CDR1 is SGHNT, CDR2 YYREEE, per germline (reference sequence). Trimming cost V 0 bases and J 8 bases; bases outside gene matches: 6. The CDR3 coding sequence is TGTGCCAGCAGCTTGGATCAGGGGGCGACTGGGGAGCTGTTTTTT. Encoded protein: CASSLDQGATGELFF.

The gene calls are TRBV6-5 and TRBJ2-5; D is undetermined. Germline V lookup: CDR1 MNHEY, CDR2 SVGAGI. The CDR3 extends over 14 amino acids. V shed 2 bases and J shed 3 bases, with 10 bases lying between them. The CDR3 DNA follows: TGTGCCAGCAGTTACACCCTTAGGGAAGAGACCCAGTACTTC. Amino acid sequence: CASSYTLREETQYF.